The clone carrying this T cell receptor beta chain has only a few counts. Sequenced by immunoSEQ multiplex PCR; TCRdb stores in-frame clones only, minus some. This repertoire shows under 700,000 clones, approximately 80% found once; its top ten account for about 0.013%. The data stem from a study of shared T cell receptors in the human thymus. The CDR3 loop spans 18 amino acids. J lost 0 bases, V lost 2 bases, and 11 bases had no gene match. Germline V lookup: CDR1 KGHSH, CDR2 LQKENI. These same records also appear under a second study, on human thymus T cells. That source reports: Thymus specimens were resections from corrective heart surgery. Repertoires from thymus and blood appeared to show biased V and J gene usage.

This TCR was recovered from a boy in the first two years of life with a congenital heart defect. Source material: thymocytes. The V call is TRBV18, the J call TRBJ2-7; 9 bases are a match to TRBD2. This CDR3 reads CASSPTGTSRDLSYEQYF. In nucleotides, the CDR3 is TGTGCCAGCTCACCAACCGGGACTAGCAGAGACCTCTCCTACGAGCAGTACTTC.